This T cell receptor beta chain comes out of a study of CD8 T cells in Susac syndrome. The overall study: Clinically active disease was present in over five of the sequenced Susac syndrome patients. Eight of these patients were in remission. Patients with Susac syndrome were therapy-naive, on corticosteroids, or on intravenous immunoglobulin alone at the time that blood was drawn.

Roughly 0.45 to 1 ug RNA was reverse transcribed with random hexamers. Multiplex PCR with immunoSEQ amplified the TCR beta CDR3 across 54 Vbeta and 13 Jbeta. TCRdb re-called the immunoSEQ multiplex PCR reads with MiXCR, one entry per CDR3 protein. Of 170,000 or so distinct CDR3 sequences in the sample, about 94% were seen once. CDR3 length: 14 amino acids. CDR1 is GTSNPN, CDR2 SVGIG, per germline (reference sequence). V shed 5 bases and J shed 4 bases, with 15 bases lying between them. This sequence joins TRBV30 and TRBJ2-1, with D possibly being TRBD1 (5 bases). The source of this sequence is a human donor with Susac syndrome. Sequencing input: CD4+ T cells from PBMCs. The CDR3 spells CAWRTDSPYNEQFF. The CDR3 bases are TGTGCCTGGCGTACCGACAGTCCATACAATGAGCAGTTCTTC.